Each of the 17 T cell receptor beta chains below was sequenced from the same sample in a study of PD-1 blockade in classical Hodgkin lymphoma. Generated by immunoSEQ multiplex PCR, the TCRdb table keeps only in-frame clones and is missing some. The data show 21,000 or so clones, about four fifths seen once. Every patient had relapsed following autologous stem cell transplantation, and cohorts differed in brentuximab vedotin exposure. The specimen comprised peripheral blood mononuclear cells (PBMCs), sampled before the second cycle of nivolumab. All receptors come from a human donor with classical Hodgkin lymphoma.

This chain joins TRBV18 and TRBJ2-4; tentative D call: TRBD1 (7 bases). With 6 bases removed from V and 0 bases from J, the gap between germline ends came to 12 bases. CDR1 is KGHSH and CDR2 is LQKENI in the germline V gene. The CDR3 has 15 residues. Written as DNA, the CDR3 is TGTGCCAGCTCCAGGGGGGCGGTAGCCAAAAACATTCAGTACTTC. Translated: CASSRGAVAKNIQYF. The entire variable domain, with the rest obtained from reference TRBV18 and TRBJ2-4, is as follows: NAGVMQNPRHLVRRRGQEARLRCSPMKGHSHVYWYRQLPEEGLKFMVYLQKENIIDESGMPKERFSAEFPKEGPSILRIQQVVRGDSAAYFCASSRGAVAKNIQYFGAGTRLSVL.

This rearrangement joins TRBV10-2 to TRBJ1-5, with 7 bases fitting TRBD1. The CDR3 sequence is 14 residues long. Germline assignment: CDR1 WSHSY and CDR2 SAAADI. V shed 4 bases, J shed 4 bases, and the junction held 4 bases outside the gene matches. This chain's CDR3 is CASSAYRGNQPQHF. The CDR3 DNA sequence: TGCGCCAGCAGTGCTTACAGGGGAAATCAGCCCCAGCATTTT.

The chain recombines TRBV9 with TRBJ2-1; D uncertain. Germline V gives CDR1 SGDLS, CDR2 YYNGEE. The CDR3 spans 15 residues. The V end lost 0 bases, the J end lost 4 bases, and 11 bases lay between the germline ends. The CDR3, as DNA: TGTGCCAGCAGCGTAGCCGATAGTTGGTACAATGAGCAGTTCTTC. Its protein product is CASSVADSWYNEQFF.

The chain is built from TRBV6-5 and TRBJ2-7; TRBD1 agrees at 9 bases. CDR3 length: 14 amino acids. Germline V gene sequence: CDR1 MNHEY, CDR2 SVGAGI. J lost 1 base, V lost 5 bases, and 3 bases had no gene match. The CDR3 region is CASSRTGVSYEQYF. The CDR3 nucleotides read TGTGCCAGCAGTAGGACAGGGGTATCCTACGAGCAGTACTTC.

Here the CDR3 reads CASSLGLRELQETQYF. CDR3 coding DNA: TGTGCCAGCAGCTTAGGTTTGCGGGAGCTCCAAGAGACCCAGTACTTC. This sequence joins TRBV7-9 and TRBJ2-5, with TRBD2 matching 7 bases. Trimming at V came to 1 base and at J to 1 base, leaving 6 bases not matched to a gene. The CDR3 extends over 16 amino acids. CDR1 and CDR2 (germline): SEHNR, FQNEAQ (reference sequence).

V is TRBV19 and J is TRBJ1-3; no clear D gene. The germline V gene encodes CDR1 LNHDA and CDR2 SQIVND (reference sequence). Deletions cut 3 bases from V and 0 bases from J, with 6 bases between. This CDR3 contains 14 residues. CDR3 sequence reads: CASSIVNSGNTIYF. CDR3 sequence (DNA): TGTGCCAGTAGTATCGTTAACTCTGGAAACACCATATATTTT.

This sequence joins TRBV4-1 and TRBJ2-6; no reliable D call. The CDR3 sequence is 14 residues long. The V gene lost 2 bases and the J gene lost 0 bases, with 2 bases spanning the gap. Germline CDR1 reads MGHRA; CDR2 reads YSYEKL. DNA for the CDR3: TGCGCCAGCAGCCAAATCTCTGGGGCCAACGTCCTGACTTTC. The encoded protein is CASSQISGANVLTF.

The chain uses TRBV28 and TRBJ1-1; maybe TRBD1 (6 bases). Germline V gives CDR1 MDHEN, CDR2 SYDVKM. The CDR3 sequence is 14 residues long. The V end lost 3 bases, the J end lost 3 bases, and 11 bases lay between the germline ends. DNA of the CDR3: TGTGCCAGCAGTTTGATAGGGGGGGACACTGAAGCTTTCTTT. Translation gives CASSLIGGDTEAFF.

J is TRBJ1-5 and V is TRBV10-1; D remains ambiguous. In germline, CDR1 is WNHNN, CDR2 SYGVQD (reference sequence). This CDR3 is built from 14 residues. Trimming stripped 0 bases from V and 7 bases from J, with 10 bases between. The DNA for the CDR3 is TGCGCCAGCAGTGAGTCAGGGCGGTACCAGCCCCAGCATTTT. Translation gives CASSESGRYQPQHF.

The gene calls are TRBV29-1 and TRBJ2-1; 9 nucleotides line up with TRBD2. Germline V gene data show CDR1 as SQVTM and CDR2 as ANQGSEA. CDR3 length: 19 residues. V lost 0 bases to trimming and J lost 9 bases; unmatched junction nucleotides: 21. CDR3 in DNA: TGCAGCGTTGAAGATGCTAGACTAGGAGCGGGAGGACTGAAGGGTGAGCAGTTCTTC. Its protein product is CSVEDARLGAGGLKGEQFF.

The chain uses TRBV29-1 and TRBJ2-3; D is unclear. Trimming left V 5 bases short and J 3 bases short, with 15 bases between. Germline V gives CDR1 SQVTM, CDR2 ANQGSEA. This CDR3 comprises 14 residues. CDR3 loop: CSVSGVRSTDTQYF. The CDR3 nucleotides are TGCAGCGTTTCGGGCGTCAGGTCGACAGATACGCAGTATTTT.

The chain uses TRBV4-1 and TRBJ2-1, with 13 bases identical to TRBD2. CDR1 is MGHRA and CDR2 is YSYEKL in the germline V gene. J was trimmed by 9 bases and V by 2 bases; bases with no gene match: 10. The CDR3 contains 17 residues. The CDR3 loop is CASSQTTSGGALAEQFF. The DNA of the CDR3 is TGCGCCAGCAGCCAAACCACTAGCGGGGGGGCCTTGGCTGAGCAGTTCTTC.

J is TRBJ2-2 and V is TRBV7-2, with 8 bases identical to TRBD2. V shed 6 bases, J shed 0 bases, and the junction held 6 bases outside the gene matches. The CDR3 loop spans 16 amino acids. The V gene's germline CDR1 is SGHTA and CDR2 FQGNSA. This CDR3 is CASSSGGLANTGELFF. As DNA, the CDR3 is TGTGCCAGCAGTTCGGGAGGGTTAGCGAACACCGGGGAGCTGTTTTTT.

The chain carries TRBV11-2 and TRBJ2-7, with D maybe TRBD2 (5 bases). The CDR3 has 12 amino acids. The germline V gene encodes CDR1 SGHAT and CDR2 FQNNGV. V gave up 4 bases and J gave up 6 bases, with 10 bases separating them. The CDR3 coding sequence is TGTGCCAGCAGCTCATTAGGGAGCGAGCAGTACTTC. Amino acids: CASSSLGSEQYF.

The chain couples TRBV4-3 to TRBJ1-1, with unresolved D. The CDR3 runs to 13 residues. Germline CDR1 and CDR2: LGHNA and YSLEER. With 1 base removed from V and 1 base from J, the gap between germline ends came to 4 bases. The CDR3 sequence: CASSQVGNTEAFF. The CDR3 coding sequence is TGCGCCAGCAGCCAAGTTGGGAACACTGAAGCTTTCTTT.

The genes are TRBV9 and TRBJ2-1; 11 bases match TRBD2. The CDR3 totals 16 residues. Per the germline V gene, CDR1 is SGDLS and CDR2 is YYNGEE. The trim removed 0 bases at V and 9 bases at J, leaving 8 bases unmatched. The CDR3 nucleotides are TGTGCCAGCAGCGTAGAGGCCGGGACTAGCGGTACTGAGCAGTTCTTC. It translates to CASSVEAGTSGTEQFF.

DNA of the CDR3: TGTGCCAGCAGTGAACTCGGCGTTACTAGCGGTTATAACACCGGGGAGCTGTTTTTT. Translation: CASSELGVTSGYNTGELFF. The chain is built from TRBV28 and TRBJ2-2; 8 bases align to TRBD2. CDR1 and CDR2 (germline): MDHEN, SYDVKM. Trimming at V came to 5 bases and at J to 2 bases, leaving 16 bases not matched to a gene. The CDR3 is 19 amino acids.